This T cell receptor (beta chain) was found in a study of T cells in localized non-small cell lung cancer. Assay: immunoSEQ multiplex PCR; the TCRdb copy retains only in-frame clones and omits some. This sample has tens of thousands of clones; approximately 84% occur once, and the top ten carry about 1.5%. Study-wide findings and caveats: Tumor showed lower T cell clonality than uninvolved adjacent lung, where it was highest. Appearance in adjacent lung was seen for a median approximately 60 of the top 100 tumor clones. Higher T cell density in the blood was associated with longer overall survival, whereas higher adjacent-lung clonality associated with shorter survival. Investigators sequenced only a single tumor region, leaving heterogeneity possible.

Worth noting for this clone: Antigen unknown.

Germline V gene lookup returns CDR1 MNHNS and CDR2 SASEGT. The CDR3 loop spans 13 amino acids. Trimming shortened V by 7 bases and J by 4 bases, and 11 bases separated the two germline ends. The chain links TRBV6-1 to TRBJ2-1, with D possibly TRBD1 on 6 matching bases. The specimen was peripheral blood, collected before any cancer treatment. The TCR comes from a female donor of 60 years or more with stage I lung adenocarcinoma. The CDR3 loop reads CASTPGQYNEQFF. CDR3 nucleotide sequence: TGTGCCAGCACCCCTGGACAGTACAATGAGCAGTTCTTC.